The clone carrying this T cell receptor (beta chain) turned up a few times. Its antigen is as yet unknown. A patient was excluded if there was uncontrolled infection, other autoimmune disease, pregnancy or lactation. Amplified regions were TCR beta CDR3 sequences from RNA transcripts. The TCR CDR3 first-round RT-PCR relied on the HTBI primer set. TCRdb itself ran the multiplex PCR reads through MiXCR, one entry per CDR3 protein. The sample yields fewer than 750,000 distinct CDR3 sequences, about 15% seen once. This sample is drawn from a study of T cells in Graves' hyperthyroidism and ophthalmopathy. CDR1 MNHNS and CDR2 SASEGT come from the germline V gene. V dropped 7 bases and J dropped 6; count of bases not matched to a gene: 13. This CDR3 comprises 15 residues. Findings and limits, study-wide: Blood also carried most thyroid clonotypes expanded above 0.001.

The V call is TRBV6-1, the J call TRBJ2-7; TRBD2 agrees at 9 bases. What was sequenced was blood. The TCR comes from a woman in her 40s with Graves' ophthalmopathy. The CDR3 nucleotides read TGTGCCAGCACCATAAGGTCCGGACTAGCGACCGAGCAGTACTTC. Amino acid sequence: CASTIRSGLATEQYF.